The source of this TCR beta chain is a study of T cell repertoires in cytomegalovirus infection. Across the study: From public TCR beta signatures came an indication of both CMV infection and matching HLA type.

There are many counts of this clonotype. Antigen: not known. Study-wide points: Ex vivo responses were dominated by HLA-C-restricted CMV-specific TCR beta clonotypes. Identification of carriers of CMV plus the relevant HLA was achieved through cumulative public TCR beta family frequency.

TCRdb re-called the reads through MiXCR, storing one row per CDR3 protein. The table has 300,000 or so distinct CDR3 sequences, approximately 8.9% seen once; the top ten hold around 2.4%. The CDR3 runs 14 residues. V was shortened by 7 bases and J by 0 bases, with 10 bases between the two germline ends. The germline CDR1 and CDR2 sequences are SNHLY and FYNNEI. Sequencing used PBMCs. V is TRBV2 and J is TRBJ2-4, with TRBD1 as a possible D gene (6 bases). This TCR derives from a human donor in good health (CMV status not recorded). Some clones in this sample may be carry-over from other donors' samples. The DNA for the CDR3 is TGTGCCAGCAACGTACAGGGAGCCAAAAACATTCAGTACTTC. Translation gives CASNVQGAKNIQYF.